This TCR beta chain derives from a study of early T cells in non-severe SARS-CoV-2 infection. The table lists this clonotype with many counts. With 4 bases clipped from V and 7 bases from J, the junction kept 4 bases outside the gene matches. Germline values: CDR1 DFQATT, CDR2 SNEGSKA (reference sequence). The CDR3 runs 13 residues. TCRdb re-derived calls from the 5' RACE reads in MiXCR, one entry per CDR3 protein. The table has roughly 110,000 distinct CDR3 sequences, roughly 10% seen once; the top ten hold about 7.6%. The receptor's source is an adult who was a healthcare worker with PCR-confirmed SARS-CoV-2 infection or an uninfected control (not recorded which). The sample was whole blood. The chain links TRBV20-1 to TRBJ2-1, with 10 bases lining up with TRBD2. CDR3 sequence: CSANGLADNEQFF. The CDR3 DNA sequence: TGCAGTGCTAACGGACTAGCGGATAATGAGCAGTTCTTC.